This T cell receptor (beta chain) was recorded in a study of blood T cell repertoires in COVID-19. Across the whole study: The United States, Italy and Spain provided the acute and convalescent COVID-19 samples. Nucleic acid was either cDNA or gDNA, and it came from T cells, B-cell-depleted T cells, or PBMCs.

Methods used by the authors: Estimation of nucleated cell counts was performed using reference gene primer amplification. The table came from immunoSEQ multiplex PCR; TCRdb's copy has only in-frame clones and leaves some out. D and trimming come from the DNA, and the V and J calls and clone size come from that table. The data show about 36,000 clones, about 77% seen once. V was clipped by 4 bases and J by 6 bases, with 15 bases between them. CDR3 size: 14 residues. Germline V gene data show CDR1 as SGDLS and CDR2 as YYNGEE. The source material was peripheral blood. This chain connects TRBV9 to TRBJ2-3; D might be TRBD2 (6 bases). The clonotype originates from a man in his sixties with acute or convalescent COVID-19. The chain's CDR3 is CASSPGLRGDTQYF. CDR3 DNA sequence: TGTGCCAGCAGCCCCGGACTAAGGGGTGATACGCAGTATTTT.